The 23 T cell receptor beta chains reported below all come from one sample, sequenced in a study of T cells in Graves' hyperthyroidism and ophthalmopathy. Amplification of TCR beta CDR3 regions used RNA as the template. The HTBI primer set drove a first-round RT-PCR of the TCR CDR3. From the multiplex PCR reads, TCRdb called clonotypes with MiXCR, one entry per CDR3 protein. The sample consists of 400,000 or so distinct CDR3 sequences, 13% to 15% of them appearing once. Source material: blood. The receptors were gathered from a woman aged 25 to 45 with Graves' ophthalmopathy.

This clonotype was counted many times. This sequence joins TRBV6-1 and TRBJ1-2; the D gene is possibly TRBD1 (5 bases). CDR3 size: 11 residues. Germline V gene lookup returns CDR1 MNHNS and CDR2 SASEGT. V was pared by 8 bases and J by 5 bases, with 9 bases between. The CDR3 nucleotides are TGTGCCAGCGGGGGAGGGTATGGCTACACCTTC. It specifies CASGGGYGYTF.

This clonotype came up many times. The DNA of the CDR3 is TGTGCCTGGAACCGGGACAGGGGGGGGACTGAAGCTTTCTTT. Translating gives CAWNRDRGGTEAFF. V is TRBV30 and J is TRBJ1-1; 11 nucleotides line up with TRBD1. The CDR3 sequence is 14 residues long. J gave up 5 bases and V 4 bases, and 6 bases lay outside the gene matches. Germline values: CDR1 GTSNPN, CDR2 SVGIG (reference sequence).

A word on this clonotype: The conserved final phenylalanine or tryptophan is absent from the CDR3, which likely points to a read error. The rearrangement joins TRBV7-2 to TRBJ2-1, with D unclear. The CDR3 extends over 12 amino acids. Trimming left V 5 bases short and J 5 bases short, with 7 bases between. Germline CDR1 reads SGHTA; CDR2 reads FQGNSA. CDR3 in amino acids: CASSPNNNEQFS. DNA of the CDR3: TGTGCCAGCAGCCCGAACAACAATGAGCAGTTCTCC.

This clonotype has at least ten counts. The V call is TRBV6-1, the J call TRBJ2-7; no reliable D call. V shed 10 bases and J shed 3 bases, with 13 bases lying between them. Germline V gene lookup returns CDR1 MNHNS and CDR2 SASEGT. The CDR3 spans 12 residues. The CDR3 sequence: CAIRTSNYEQYF. For the CDR3, the DNA is TGTGCCATCAGAACATCAAACTACGAGCAGTACTTC.

In its sample, this clonotype was seen once. A read error may explain this, as a much larger clone is one base away. The rearrangement joins TRBV4-1 to TRBJ2-1; maybe TRBD1 (5 bases). V was trimmed by 0 bases and J by 9 bases, leaving 15 bases between them. CDR1 and CDR2 (germline): MGHRA, YSYEKL. This CDR3 comprises 15 residues. This CDR3 reads CASSQEWGVIREQFF. CDR3 nucleotides: TGCGCCAGCAGCCAAGAGTGGGGCGTTATCCGTGAGCAGTTCTTC.

This clonotype was observed at least ten times. The genes are TRBV10-3 and TRBJ1-6; D not resolved. The CDR3 totals 15 residues. V was cut by 0 bases and J by 6 bases, with 9 bases left in between. CDR1 and CDR2 from the germline V gene are ENHRY and SYGVKD. The CDR3: CAISESRTTNSPLHF. The CDR3 bases are TGTGCCATCAGTGAGTCGAGAACTACTAATTCACCCCTCCACTTT.

The genes are TRBV7-3 and TRBJ2-2; D possibly corresponds to TRBD2 (6 bases). CDR1 is SGHTA, CDR2 FQGTGA, per germline. CDR3 length: 17 amino acids. V was cut by 5 bases and J by 4 bases, with 20 bases left in between. Here the CDR3 DNA reads TGTGCCAGCAGCCCAAGCGCCCCGGGAGTCTCCACCGGGGAGCTGTTTTTT. Translating gives CASSPSAPGVSTGELFF. The full variable domain, completed using reference TRBV7-3 and TRBJ2-2, is GAGVSQTPSNKVTEKGKYVELRCDPISGHTALYWYRQSLGQGPEFLIYFQGTGAADDSGLPNDRFFAVRPEGSVSTLKIQRTERGDSAVYLCASSPSAPGVSTGELFFGEGSRLTVL.

The V and J genes are TRBV6-1 and TRBJ2-1; 16 bases map to TRBD2. The CDR3 sequence is 15 residues long. The trim removed 5 bases at V and 12 bases at J, leaving 7 bases unmatched. Germline-derived CDR1 and CDR2 are MNHNS and SASEGT. The CDR3 DNA reads as TGTGCCAGCAGTACCGGGACTAGCGGGGGGGCATGGCAGTTCTTC. It codes for CASSTGTSGGAWQFF.

The table lists this clonotype with many counts. The V and J genes are TRBV27 and TRBJ2-7, with unresolved D. Germline V CDR1 and CDR2: MNHEY, SMNVEV (reference sequence). Trimming left V 6 bases short and J 6 bases short, with 15 bases between. This CDR3 is built from 13 residues. The chain's CDR3 is CASRLLIAREQYF. The CDR3 region has the DNA TGTGCCAGCAGACTTTTGATCGCCCGCGAGCAGTACTTC.

This clonotype showed up many times. The chain joins TRBV12-3 or TRBV12-4 to TRBJ1-2; no clear D. This CDR3 has 15 residues. Trimming stripped 4 bases from V and 4 bases from J, with 16 bases between. CDR3 nucleotide sequence: TGTGCCAGCAGTTCGACGGCCTCAAGGAGCTATGGCTACACCTTC. Translating gives CASSSTASRSYGYTF.

This clonotype was recorded at least ten times. The genes are TRBV20-1 and TRBJ2-2; TRBD1 aligns across 8 bases. Germline CDR1 reads DFQATT; CDR2 reads SNEGSKA (reference sequence). The CDR3 contains 16 residues. The ends lost 0 bases at V and 7 bases at J; junction bases unmatched: 10. In DNA, the CDR3 is TGCAGTGCTAGAGATGGAAGGACAGGGAGTCTCGGGGAGCTGTTTTTT. It encodes CSARDGRTGSLGELFF.

This rearrangement joins TRBV14 to TRBJ2-6; 9 positions agree with TRBD1. V trimming: 3 bases; J trimming: 1 base; junction bases outside the gene matches: 7. Germline CDR1 SGHDN, CDR2 FVKESK. The CDR3 consists of 18 residues. The CDR3 loop is CASSQRTGGWSGANVLTF. The CDR3 DNA reads TGTGCCAGCAGCCAGCGAACAGGGGGCTGGTCTGGGGCCAACGTCCTGACTTTC.

This clonotype has more than one count but fewer than ten. The chain joins TRBV27 to TRBJ2-7; 7 nucleotides agree with TRBD1. The CDR3 spans 16 residues. Germline V gene data show CDR1 as MNHEY and CDR2 as SMNVEV (reference sequence). Trimming removed 0 bases from V and 3 bases from J; junction bases left unmatched: 8. The CDR3 sequence: CASSLSSTGQGYEQYF. The CDR3 DNA sequence: TGTGCCAGCAGTTTATCCTCGACAGGGCAAGGCTACGAGCAGTACTTC.

This clonotype came up once. This sequence may be a read error, since a much larger clone differs from it by one base. This rearrangement joins TRBV13 to TRBJ2-5; maybe TRBD1 (6 bases). Looked up from germline, CDR1 is PRHDT and CDR2 is FYEKMQ (reference sequence). The CDR3 consists of 14 residues. The CDR3 sequence: CASSPRDTKETRYF. Written as DNA, the CDR3 is TGTGCCAGCAGCCCCCGGGACACTAAAGAGACCCGGTACTTC.

Many counts were recorded for this clonotype. The chain combines TRBV2 with TRBJ2-5; 9 positions agree with TRBD2. The CDR3 totals 15 residues. The J segment lost 2 bases and the V segment lost 6 bases, leaving 7 bases of the junction unmatched. CDR1 is SNHLY, CDR2 FYNNEI, per germline. The CDR3 loop reads CASRKTSGTQETQYF. Written as DNA, the CDR3 is TGTGCCAGCAGAAAGACTAGCGGAACTCAAGAGACCCAGTACTTC.

This clonotype was found many times. This chain connects TRBV7-2 to TRBJ2-3; the match to TRBD2 covers 9 bases. CDR1 and CDR2 from the germline V gene are SGHTA and FQGNSA. Trimming removed 3 bases from V and 0 bases from J; junction bases left unmatched: 1. CDR3 length: 15 amino acids. This CDR3 reads CASSLRGGSTDTQYF. The CDR3, as DNA: TGTGCCAGCAGCTTGCGGGGGGGGAGCACAGATACGCAGTATTTT.

For this clonotype: It may be a read error: a sequence one base away is much more abundant. V usage is TRBV18 and J usage is TRBJ2-1; D is undetermined. CDR3 length: 13 residues. CDR1 and CDR2 from the germline V gene are KGHSH and LQKENI. The CDR3 here is CANSPRNNNEQFF. CDR3 bases: TGTGCCAACTCACCACGGAACAACAATGAGCAGTTCTTC.

The rearrangement joins TRBV15 to TRBJ2-3; D assignment may be TRBD1 or TRBD2 (5 bases each). Between the trimmed V and J ends, which lost 7 bases and 1 base, there was a span of 15 bases. The CDR3 has 15 amino acids. CDR1 is LNHNV, CDR2 YYDKDF, per germline (reference sequence). CDR3 loop: CATTSGRERTDTQYF. The CDR3 region has the DNA TGTGCCACCACATCGGGACGCGAACGCACAGATACGCAGTATTTT.

The chain recombines TRBV12-3 or TRBV12-4 with TRBJ1-1; 8 bases align to TRBD1. Germline trimming cut 6 bases from V and 5 bases from J; bases unmatched to any gene: 8. This CDR3 has 14 amino acids. DNA of the CDR3: TGTGCCAGCAGGCCCAGGGGGCGCGGGACTGAAGCTTTCTTT. Its translation: CASRPRGRGTEAFF.

This clonotype was detected many times. The chain couples TRBV3-1 to TRBJ1-6, with 7 nucleotides matching TRBD1. Germline CDR1 reads LGHDT; CDR2 reads YNNKEL (reference sequence). CDR3 size: 15 residues. The V and J ends lost 5 bases and 4 bases, in that order; junction bases with no gene match: 5. The CDR3 DNA reads TGTGCCAGCAGCAATAAACAGGGGTATAATTCACCCCTCCACTTT. Translated: CASSNKQGYNSPLHF.

This clonotype occurred many times. The chain is built from TRBV5-1 and TRBJ1-1; 8 bases fit TRBD1. V shed 3 bases, J shed 4 bases, and the junction held 17 bases outside the gene matches. The CDR3 sequence is 18 residues long. CDR1 is SGHRS, CDR2 YFSETQ, per germline. The chain's CDR3 is CASSSHATGGIRGTEAFF. DNA of the CDR3: TGCGCCAGCAGCTCCCACGCAACAGGGGGGATACGGGGCACTGAAGCTTTCTTT. Full variable domain (outside the CDR3, taken from reference TRBV5-1 and TRBJ1-1): KAGVTQTPRYLIKTRGQQVTLSCSPISGHRSVSWYQQTPGQGLQFLFEYFSETQRNKGNFPGRFSGRQFSNSRSEMNVSTLELGDSALYLCASSSHATGGIRGTEAFFGQGTRLTVV.

This clonotype was counted at least ten times. The chain links TRBV20-1 to TRBJ1-1, with D unresolved. CDR1 is DFQATT, CDR2 SNEGSKA, per germline (reference sequence). Between the trimmed V and J ends, which lost 3 bases and 8 bases, there was a span of 10 bases. The CDR3 length is 11 residues. The CDR3 protein is CSARLEHEAFF. DNA of the CDR3: TGCAGTGCTAGGCTTGAACACGAAGCTTTCTTT.

This clonotype was counted at least ten times. The chain employs TRBV11-3 and TRBJ2-7, with 10 nucleotides matching TRBD2. CDR3 length equals 15 residues. Germline loops: CDR1 SGHNT, CDR2 YENEEA. V shed 0 bases, J shed 3 bases, and the junction held 2 bases outside the gene matches. The CDR3 is CASSLETSGVYEQYF. The CDR3 nucleotides are TGTGCCAGCAGCTTAGAAACTAGCGGGGTCTACGAGCAGTACTTC. The complete variable domain, with remaining parts taken from reference TRBV11-3 and TRBJ2-7, reads EAGVVQSPRYKIIEKKQPVAFWCNPISGHNTLYWYLQNLGQGPELLIRYENEEAVDDSQLPKDRFSAERLKGVDSTLKIQPAELGDSAVYLCASSLETSGVYEQYFGPGTRLTVT.